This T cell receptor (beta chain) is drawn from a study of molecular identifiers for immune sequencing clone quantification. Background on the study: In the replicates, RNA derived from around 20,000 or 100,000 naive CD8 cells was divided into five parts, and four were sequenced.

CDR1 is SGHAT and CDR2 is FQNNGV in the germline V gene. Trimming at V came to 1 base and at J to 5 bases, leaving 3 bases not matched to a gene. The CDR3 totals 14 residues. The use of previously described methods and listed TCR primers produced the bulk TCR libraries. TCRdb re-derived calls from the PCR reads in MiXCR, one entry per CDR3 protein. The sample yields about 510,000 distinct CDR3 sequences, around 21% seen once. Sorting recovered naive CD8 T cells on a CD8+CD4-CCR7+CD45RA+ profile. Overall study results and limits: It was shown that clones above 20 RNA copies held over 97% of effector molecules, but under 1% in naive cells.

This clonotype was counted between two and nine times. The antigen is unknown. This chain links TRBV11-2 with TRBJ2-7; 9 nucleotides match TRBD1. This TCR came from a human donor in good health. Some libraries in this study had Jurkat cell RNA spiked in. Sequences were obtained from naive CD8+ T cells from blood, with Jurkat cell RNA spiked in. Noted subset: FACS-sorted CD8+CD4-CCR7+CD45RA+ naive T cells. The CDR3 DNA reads TGTGCCAGCAGCTTAGTGGGACAGGGCCACGAGCAGTACTTC. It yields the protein CASSLVGQGHEQYF.